This T cell receptor (beta chain) was observed in a study of T-cell reconstitution after alpha-beta-depleted transplantation in children. With V trimmed by 4 bases and J by 1 base, 2 bases remained unmatched. This CDR3 spans 14 amino acids. Molecular barcoding with unique molecular identifiers was used for the TCRbeta library. TCRdb passed the PCR reads through MiXCR, listing each CDR3 protein once. The top ten hold 1.1% of the sample, which has 600,000 to 700,000 distinct CDR3 sequences, roughly 15% seen once. The origin of this receptor is a human donor who donated a stem cell graft to a child with acute myeloid leukemia. V usage is TRBV12-3 or TRBV12-4 and J usage is TRBJ2-3, with 7 bases lining up with TRBD2. The sequencing here drew on PBMCs from the stem cell graft donor, taken from the stem cell graft. The CDR3 bases are TGTGCCAGCAGTTGGGGGGGGGGCACAGATACGCAGTATTTT. It codes for CASSWGGGTDTQYF.